Below, 20 T cell receptor beta chains from the same sample are listed, as sequenced in a study of T cell changes during pregnancy in multiple sclerosis. Profiled with immunoSEQ multiplex PCR; TCRdb holds only in-frame clones, not every one. The sample holds approximately 88,000 clones, over 90% seen once. The sample was peripheral blood, taken in the second trimester of pregnancy. These receptors came from a female donor with multiple sclerosis, enrolled in a pregnancy study.

The chain uses TRBV27 and TRBJ2-1; D perhaps matches TRBD2 (6 bases). Germline V gives CDR1 MNHEY, CDR2 SMNVEV (reference sequence). CDR3 length equals 17 residues. Trimming cost V 4 bases and J 2 bases, with 18 bases left between them. The CDR3 DNA reads as TGTGCCAGCAGTTGGGGCTCCGGGACTGGAACCTACAATGAGCAGTTCTTC. Residues: CASSWGSGTGTYNEQFF.

The CDR3 DNA reads as TGTGCCAGCAGCGTACTCTACAATGAGCAGTTCTTC. Protein sequence: CASSVLYNEQFF. V and J are TRBV9 and TRBJ2-1; no clear D. The ends were cut back, 1 base at V and 3 bases at J, with 2 bases in the middle. Germline lookup yields CDR1 SGDLS and CDR2 YYNGEE. The CDR3 runs to 12 residues. Full variable domain (rest looked up from reference TRBV9 and TRBJ2-1): DSGVTQTPKHLITATGQRVTLRCSPRSGDLSVYWYQQSLDQGLQFLIQYYNGEERAKGNILERFSAQQFPDLHSELNLSSLELGDSALYFCASSVLYNEQFFGPGTRLTVL.

The V and J genes are TRBV19 and TRBJ1-5; 7 bases align to TRBD1. The CDR3 contains 14 residues. Germline values: CDR1 LNHDA, CDR2 SQIVND (reference sequence). The trim removed 5 bases at V and 4 bases at J, leaving 5 bases unmatched. As DNA, the CDR3 is TGTGCCAGTAGTGGAAGGACAGGTAATCAGCCCCAGCATTTT. Translated, it gives CASSGRTGNQPQHF. Complete variable domain (other parts from reference TRBV19 and TRBJ1-5): DGGITQSPKYLFRKEGQNVTLSCEQNLNHDAMYWYRQDPGQGLRLIYYSQIVNDFQKGDIAEGYSVSREKKESFPLTVTSAQKNPTAFYLCASSGRTGNQPQHFGDGTRLSIL.

The V and J genes are TRBV7-9 and TRBJ1-1; D gene uncertain. This CDR3 has 12 amino acids. V was cut by 8 bases and J by 6 bases, with 13 bases left in between. Germline-derived CDR1 and CDR2 are SEHNR and FQNEAQ (reference sequence). Written as DNA, the CDR3 is TGTGCCAGCTTAACGTTGGCCGCTGAAGCTTTCTTT. Its protein is CASLTLAAEAFF. The full variable domain, its missing parts supplied by reference TRBV7-9 and TRBJ1-1, is DTGVSQNPRHKITKRGQNVTFRCDPISEHNRLYWYRQTLGQGPEFLTYFQNEAQLEKSRLLSDRFSAERPKGSFSTLEIQRTEQGDSAMYLCASLTLAAEAFFGQGTRLTVV.

The V and J genes are TRBV7-2 and TRBJ2-5, with 8 bases matching TRBD2. Germline trimming cut 1 base from V and 1 base from J; bases unmatched to any gene: 5. Per germline, CDR1 SGHTA and CDR2 FQGNSA. The CDR3 runs 16 residues. The CDR3 DNA is TGTGCCAGCAGCTTAGGAGCACTAGCGGTCCAAGAGACCCAGTACTTC. Protein product: CASSLGALAVQETQYF.

This chain joins TRBV6-4 and TRBJ2-3; a possible D gene is TRBD2 (6 bases). The germline V and J ends were trimmed by 6 bases and 0 bases, with 7 bases remaining between them. This CDR3 contains 13 residues. Germline-derived CDR1 and CDR2 are MRHNA and SNTAGT. CDR3 protein: CASRGGSTDTQYF. CDR3 bases: TGTGCCAGCAGGGGGGGTAGCACAGATACGCAGTATTTT.

The V gene is TRBV28, the J gene TRBJ1-2, with D possibly matching TRBD1 (5 bases). CDR1 and CDR2 from the germline V gene are MDHEN and SYDVKM. This CDR3 contains 13 residues. V lost 5 bases and J 4 bases, leaving 11 bases between the germline ends. CDR3 nucleotides: TGTGCCAGCAGTCTGGTAGGGGCCTATGGCTACACCTTC. Amino acids: CASSLVGAYGYTF.

The chain couples TRBV9 to TRBJ2-6; D gene ambiguous. Per germline, CDR1 SGDLS and CDR2 YYNGEE. The CDR3 runs 14 residues. The germline V and J ends were trimmed by 5 bases and 0 bases, with 6 bases remaining between them. CDR3 DNA: TGTGCCAGCAGTGCGGACTCTGGGGCCAACGTCCTGACTTTC. It specifies CASSADSGANVLTF. The full variable domain, its missing parts supplied by reference TRBV9 and TRBJ2-6, is DSGVTQTPKHLITATGQRVTLRCSPRSGDLSVYWYQQSLDQGLQFLIQYYNGEERAKGNILERFSAQQFPDLHSELNLSSLELGDSALYFCASSADSGANVLTFGAGSRLTVL.

The CDR3 DNA sequence: TGTGCCAGCAGCTTGGGACTAGCGGGACCCGGGTACGAGCAGTACTTC. Protein: CASSLGLAGPGYEQYF. The chain is built from TRBV5-4 and TRBJ2-7, with 11 bases fitting TRBD2. Trimming at V came to 0 bases and at J to 4 bases, leaving 6 bases not matched to a gene. Per germline, CDR1 SGHNT and CDR2 YYREEE (reference sequence). This CDR3 has 16 amino acids.

This chain uses TRBV4-1 with TRBJ2-1, with 13 bases lining up with TRBD2. J was trimmed by 2 bases and V by 3 bases; bases with no gene match: 7. The CDR3 runs to 18 residues. Looked up from germline, CDR1 is MGHRA and CDR2 is YSYEKL. This CDR3 reads CASSQGLAGPSPYNEQFF. The CDR3 bases are TGCGCCAGCAGCCAGGGACTAGCGGGACCCTCGCCCTACAATGAGCAGTTCTTC.

The V gene is TRBV7-2, the J gene TRBJ2-5; 10 bases are a match to TRBD2. The V segment lost 6 bases and the J segment 5 bases; nucleotides outside the gene matches: 9. Germline V CDR1 and CDR2: SGHTA, FQGNSA. This CDR3 is built from 15 residues. In DNA, the CDR3 is TGTGCCAGCAGGCAACGACCGGGACTAGCGGAGACCCAGTACTTC. It translates to CASRQRPGLAETQYF.

This clone came up once. The chain carries TRBV15 and TRBJ1-5; D is possibly TRBD1 (5 bases). The length of the CDR3 is 16 residues. Germline V CDR1 and CDR2: LNHNV, YYDKDF (reference sequence). V lost 2 bases, J lost 1 base, and 12 bases lay in between. In nucleotides, the CDR3 is TGTGCCACCAGCAGATCCAGGGATGGCAGCAATCAGCCCCAGCATTTT. It translates to CATSRSRDGSNQPQHF.

The chain carries TRBV27 and TRBJ1-4, with 10 bases matching TRBD1. This CDR3 comprises 15 residues. Per germline, CDR1 MNHEY and CDR2 SMNVEV (reference sequence). V lost 6 bases and J lost 6; bases outside the gene matches: 7. CDR3 sequence reads: CASSIDRGRDEKLFF. CDR3 coding DNA: TGTGCCAGCAGCATCGACAGGGGGCGGGATGAAAAACTGTTTTTT. Together with reference TRBV27 and TRBJ1-4, the CDR3 gives the full variable domain: EAQVTQNPRYLITVTGKKLTVTCSQNMNHEYMSWYRQDPGLGLRQIYYSMNVEVTDKGDVPEGYKVSRKEKRNFPLILESPSPNQTSLYFCASSIDRGRDEKLFFGSGTQLSVL.

CDR3 sequence reads: CAWSRGAGNTIYF. The CDR3 nucleotides read TGTGCCTGGAGCAGGGGGGCGGGAAACACCATATATTTT. The V call is TRBV30, the J call TRBJ1-3; 7 nucleotides agree with TRBD1. The ends lost 3 bases at V and 4 bases at J; junction bases unmatched: 3. This CDR3 contains 13 residues. Germline CDR1 and CDR2: GTSNPN and SVGIG (reference sequence).

The rearrangement links TRBV2 to TRBJ2-7; 9 bases match TRBD1. Germline-derived CDR1 and CDR2 are SNHLY and FYNNEI. The CDR3 runs 15 residues. The V and J ends lost 7 bases and 0 bases, in that order; junction bases with no gene match: 7. CDR3 nucleotides: TGTGCCAGCAACTCCGGGACAGGGATCTCCTACGAGCAGTACTTC. Its protein is CASNSGTGISYEQYF.

The sample holds one count of this clone. This chain uses TRBV9 with TRBJ2-7; D is perhaps TRBD2 (5 bases). Germline CDR1 and CDR2: SGDLS and YYNGEE. There are 13 residues in the CDR3. The V gene lost 3 bases and the J gene lost 4 bases, with 11 bases spanning the gap. The CDR3 DNA follows: TGTGCCAGCAGCGCCTCGGGGAGTTACGAGCAGTACTTC. Amino acid sequence: CASSASGSYEQYF.

This chain uses TRBV6-4 with TRBJ1-5; D remains unclear. Trimming removed 6 bases at V and 0 bases at J, with 15 bases between. This CDR3 region has 16 residues. The germline CDR1 and CDR2 sequences are MRHNA and SNTAGT. Written as DNA, the CDR3 is TGTGCCAGCAGGGAGACCACCAGAGATAGCAATCAGCCCCAGCATTTT. Translated: CASRETTRDSNQPQHF.

J is TRBJ1-1 and V is TRBV5-8, with TRBD1 identical over 9 bases. CDR1 SGHTS and CDR2 YDEGEE come from the germline V gene. V gave up 3 bases and J gave up 6 bases; unmatched junction bases: 12. The CDR3 extends over 16 amino acids. CDR3 nucleotides: TGTGCCAGCAGCTCATGGGGGACAGGGAGGTTCGCTGAAGCTTTCTTT. Translated: CASSSWGTGRFAEAFF.

V usage is TRBV4-3 and J usage is TRBJ2-7; TRBD2 aligns across 10 bases. After removal of 0 bases from V and 2 bases from J, the junction contained 1 base not matched to a gene. The CDR3 is 15 residues long. In germline, CDR1 is LGHNA, CDR2 YSLEER. CDR3 coding DNA: TGCGCCAGCAGCCAAGATAGCGGGGGGACCTACGAGCAGTACTTC. Its translation: CASSQDSGGTYEQYF.

The chain combines TRBV19 with TRBJ2-1; 15 bases agree with TRBD2. This CDR3 comprises 20 residues. Looked up from germline, CDR1 is LNHDA and CDR2 is SQIVND (reference sequence). Trimming cost V 5 bases and J 0 bases; bases outside gene matches: 11. The CDR3 DNA is TGTGCCAGTAGTGGGAGGGAGGGACTAGCGGGAGGCACCTCCTACAATGAGCAGTTCTTC. Translated, it gives CASSGREGLAGGTSYNEQFF.